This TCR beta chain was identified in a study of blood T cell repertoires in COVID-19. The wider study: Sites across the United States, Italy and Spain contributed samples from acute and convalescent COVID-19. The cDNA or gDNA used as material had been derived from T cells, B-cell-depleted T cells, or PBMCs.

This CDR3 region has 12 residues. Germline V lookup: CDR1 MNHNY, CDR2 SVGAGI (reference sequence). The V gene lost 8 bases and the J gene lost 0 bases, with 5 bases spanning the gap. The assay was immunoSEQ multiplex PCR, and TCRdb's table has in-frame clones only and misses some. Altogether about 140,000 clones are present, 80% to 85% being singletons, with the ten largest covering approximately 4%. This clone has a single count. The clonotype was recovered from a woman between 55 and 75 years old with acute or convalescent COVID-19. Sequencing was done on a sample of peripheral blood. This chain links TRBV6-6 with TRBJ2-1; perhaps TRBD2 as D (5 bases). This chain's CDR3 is CASRGSYNEQFF. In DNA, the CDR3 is TGTGCCAGCCGGGGCTCCTACAATGAGCAGTTCTTC.